This is a list of T cell receptor beta chains from one sample in a study of PD-L1 blockade in urothelial cancer. Profiling relied on immunoSEQ multiplex PCR, and the TCRdb table lists in-frame clones only, not all of them. The data contain about 130,000 clones, approximately 84% of them singletons. Sequences were derived from PBMCs, sampled around atezolizumab (anti-PD-L1) treatment. Every receptor here comes from a man aged 50-59 years with urothelial cancer. Both conserved end residues are part of each CDR3. Fields, in order: clone size, J gene, D gene, V gene, CDR3 protein, CDR3 DNA. D genes are given only for firm matches. Clone size, where shown, is once, few, many, or a class for clones that have expanded.

NA | TRBJ2-1 | NA | TRBV5-1 | CASRYQTSNEQFF | TGCGCCAGCAGGTACCAGACATCCAATGAGCAGTTCTTC
NA | TRBJ2-3 | TRBD2 | TRBV7-2 | CASSLVSGVSTDTQYF | TGTGCCAGCAGCTTAGTTAGCGGGGTCAGCACAGATACGCAGTATTTT
NA | TRBJ2-3 | NA | TRBV6-6 | CASSYGGGRTDTQYF | TGTGCCAGCAGTTATGGGGGGGGCAGGACAGATACGCAGTATTTT
NA | TRBJ1-1 | NA | TRBV28 | CASSLTVTEAFF | TGTGCCAGCAGTCTCACAGTCACTGAAGCTTTCTTT
NA | TRBJ2-5 | NA | TRBV18 | CASSPGRLETQYF | TGTGCCAGCTCACCGGGGAGGCTGGAGACCCAGTACTTC
NA | TRBJ1-1 | TRBD1 | TRBV11-3 | CASSARGTGRSTEAFF | TGTGCCAGCAGCGCCCGCGGGACAGGGCGGTCAACTGAAGCTTTCTTT
NA | TRBJ2-5 | TRBD2 | TRBV9 | CASSGLAEETQYF | TGTGCCAGCAGCGGACTAGCGGAAGAGACCCAGTACTTC
NA | TRBJ2-7 | NA | TRBV11-3 | CASSRTNDEQYF | TGTGCCAGCAGCCGAACTAATGACGAGCAGTACTTC
NA | TRBJ1-2 | TRBD1 | TRBV27 | CASRGQGRAGGGYTF | TGTGCCAGCAGGGGACAGGGTAGAGCTGGTGGGGGCTACACCTTC
NA | TRBJ2-7 | TRBD2 | TRBV28 | CASTPGEGRQYF | TGTGCCAGCACTCCCGGGGAGGGTAGGCAGTACTTC
NA | TRBJ2-1 | TRBD2 | TRBV28 | CASSLAIHEQFF | TGTGCCAGCTCACTAGCGATCCATGAGCAGTTCTTC
once | TRBJ2-1 | TRBD1 | TRBV7-6 | CASSLAWTGQNEQFF | TGTGCCAGCAGCTTAGCCTGGACAGGGCAGAATGAGCAGTTCTTC
NA | TRBJ1-4 | TRBD1 | TRBV18 | CASSPPQGATNEKLFF | TGTGCCAGCTCACCGCCGCAGGGGGCAACTAATGAAAAACTGTTTTTT
NA | TRBJ2-7 | TRBD1 | TRBV6-1 | CASSPRGTLGQYF | TGTGCCAGCAGTCCCAGGGGGACCCTGGGGCAGTACTTC
NA | TRBJ1-6 | NA | TRBV28 | CASSLKGSPLHF | TGTGCCAGCAGTTTAAAGGGGTCACCCCTCCACTTT
NA | TRBJ2-7 | TRBD2 | TRBV28 | CASSPGLALYEQYF | TGTGCCAGCAGCCCGGGACTAGCGTTATACGAGCAGTACTTC
NA | TRBJ2-1 | TRBD1 | TRBV5-1 | CASSLGTGGWEQFF | TGCGCCAGCAGCTTGGGGACAGGGGGCTGGGAGCAGTTCTTC
NA | TRBJ1-2 | NA | TRBV28 | CASSLHRSNYGYTF | TGTGCCAGCAGTTTACACAGATCTAACTATGGCTACACCTTC
NA | TRBJ2-7 | TRBD2 | TRBV6-6 | CASSGTSGGSYEQYF | TGTGCCAGCAGTGGTACTAGCGGGGGTTCCTACGAGCAGTACTTC
NA | TRBJ2-1 | NA | TRBV21-1 | CASSNRVKDRGRDEQFF | TGTGCCAGCAGCAATAGAGTAAAGGACAGGGGGCGGGATGAGCAGTTCTTC
NA | TRBJ1-3 | NA | TRBV28 | CASSLMGGSGNTIYF | TGTGCCAGCAGTTTAATGGGGGGGTCTGGAAACACCATATATTTT
NA | TRBJ1-2 | NA | TRBV7-9 | CASSQIGIQNYGYTF | TGTGCCAGCAGCCAGATCGGGATACAGAACTATGGCTACACCTTC
NA | TRBJ2-5 | NA | TRBV5-6 | CASSLRTNQETQYF | TGTGCCAGCAGCTTGCGAACTAACCAAGAGACCCAGTACTTC
NA | TRBJ2-7 | NA | TRBV19 | CASSSRPDSNYEQYF | TGTGCCAGTAGCTCCCGGCCCGACTCCAATTACGAGCAGTACTTC
few | TRBJ2-2 | NA | TRBV5-5 | CASSPVGANTGELFF | TGTGCCAGCAGCCCCGTCGGAGCGAACACCGGGGAGCTGTTTTTT
NA | TRBJ2-2 | TRBD2 | TRBV5-1 | CASSSSPGYSGGTGELFF | TGCGCCAGCAGCTCCTCGCCCGGATATAGCGGGGGAACCGGGGAGCTGTTTTTT
few | TRBJ1-5 | NA | TRBV28 | CASSSGGSNQPQHF | TGTGCCAGCAGTTCCGGGGGGAGCAATCAGCCCCAGCATTTT
NA | TRBJ2-1 | TRBD2 | TRBV30 | CAWSVTLFGAGGDNEQFF | TGTGCCTGGAGTGTTACACTTTTCGGAGCGGGAGGGGACAATGAGCAGTTCTTC
few | TRBJ2-7 | NA | TRBV4-1 | CASSQSQGSEQYF | TGCGCCAGCAGCCAATCACAGGGCTCCGAGCAGTACTTC
NA | TRBJ2-2 | NA | TRBV7-8 | CASSFVFRAGELFF | TGTGCCAGCAGCTTCGTATTCCGGGCCGGGGAGCTGTTTTTT
NA | TRBJ2-3 | NA | TRBV4-1 | CASSQDVAGGGTDTQYF | TGCGCCAGCAGCCAAGATGTGGCGGGCGGAGGCACAGATACGCAGTATTTT
NA | TRBJ2-3 | NA | TRBV19 | CASRKLGTGTDTQYF | TGTGCCAGTAGAAAACTAGGTACGGGGACAGATACGCAGTATTTT
NA | TRBJ2-3 | TRBD2 | TRBV5-6 | CASSAGLAGGDTQYF | TGTGCCAGCAGCGCCGGACTAGCGGGTGGAGATACGCAGTATTTT
NA | TRBJ1-5 | TRBD1 | TRBV7-9 | CASSRTGDNQPQHF | TGTGCCAGCAGTCGGACAGGAGATAATCAGCCCCAGCATTTT
NA | TRBJ1-1 | TRBD1 | TRBV10-1 | CASSETGTANTEAFF | TGCGCCAGCAGTGAGACCGGGACAGCTAACACTGAAGCTTTCTTT
NA | TRBJ1-2 | TRBD1 | TRBV6-5 | CASRQGNYGYTF | TGTGCCAGTAGACAGGGTAACTATGGCTACACCTTC